The 27 T cell receptor beta chains below come from one sample, sequenced in a study of cytomegalovirus exposure and HLA in healthy donors. Some clones are missing from TCRdb's copy, which holds only in-frame ones; the method was immunoSEQ multiplex PCR. Of about 330,000 clones in the sample, around 90% were seen once. Sequencing used PBMCs. The origin of the receptors is a woman aged 25 to 39 in good health and CMV-seropositive.

The chain uses TRBV6-1 and TRBJ1-1, with unresolved D. Germline lookup yields CDR1 MNHNS and CDR2 SASEGT. This CDR3 spans 14 amino acids. Trimming removed 4 bases at V and 6 bases at J, with 15 bases between. Here the CDR3 reads CASSAPGELAEAFF. The CDR3 coding sequence is TGTGCCAGCAGTGCACCTGGGGAATTGGCTGAAGCTTTCTTT.

The rearrangement joins TRBV4-2 to TRBJ2-7, with D unclear. The germline V gene encodes CDR1 LGHNA and CDR2 YNFKEQ. V was cut by 1 base and J by 7 bases, with 14 bases left in between. The CDR3 consists of 14 residues. The DNA of the CDR3 is TGTGCCAGCAGCCAAGTCCAACTACCACAGGAGCAGTACTTC. Translation gives CASSQVQLPQEQYF.

This chain uses TRBV5-1 with TRBJ2-2; no firm D call. This CDR3 is built from 16 residues. Looked up from germline, CDR1 is SGHRS and CDR2 is YFSETQ. V was clipped by 4 bases and J by 4 bases, with 17 bases between them. The CDR3 nucleotides are TGCGCCAGCAGCCTAACTAAAGACCCATTCACCGGGGAGCTGTTTTTT. Translation gives CASSLTKDPFTGELFF.

V gene TRBV29-1 combines with J gene TRBJ2-7; D is unresolved. The CDR3 loop spans 11 amino acids. Per the germline V gene, CDR1 is SQVTM and CDR2 is ANQGSEA. V lost 4 bases and J lost 2, with 6 bases in between. CDR3 protein: CSVVGTYEQYF. The CDR3 DNA reads TGCAGCGTTGTGGGGACCTACGAGCAGTACTTC.

This clone was observed once. This chain uses TRBV6-5 with TRBJ2-3; possible D gene TRBD2, 5 bases. This CDR3 is 13 amino acids long. V was cut by 3 bases and J by 4 bases, with 8 bases left in between. The V gene's germline CDR1 is MNHEY and CDR2 SVGAGI. As DNA, the CDR3 is TGTGCCAGCAGTTATGTGCGGGCAGATACGCAGTATTTT. Translation gives CASSYVRADTQYF.

The rearrangement joins TRBV5-1 to TRBJ2-7, with D hard to call. The CDR3 contains 14 residues. Germline CDR1 is SGHRS and CDR2 is YFSETQ. With 0 bases removed from V and 0 bases from J, the gap between germline ends came to 7 bases. Here the CDR3 reads CASSLATGSYEQYF. CDR3 DNA sequence: TGCGCCAGCAGCTTGGCTACTGGCTCCTACGAGCAGTACTTC.

The chain combines TRBV5-1 with TRBJ1-1, with D possibly being TRBD1 (5 bases). CDR3 length: 13 residues. Germline V gene sequence: CDR1 SGHRS, CDR2 YFSETQ. The V gene lost 4 bases and the J gene lost 2 bases, with 9 bases spanning the gap. The CDR3 DNA is TGCGCCAGCAGCCCTGACAGCAACACTGAAGCTTTCTTT. It encodes CASSPDSNTEAFF.

The CDR3 is CSGSPLHF. CDR3 sequence (DNA): TGCAGTGGTTCACCCCTCCACTTT. The chain has TRBV20-1 and TRBJ1-6; the D is unclear. Germline values: CDR1 DFQATT, CDR2 SNEGSKA (reference sequence). The CDR3 spans 8 residues. V was shortened by 7 bases and J by 9 bases, with 1 base between the two germline ends.

This sequence joins TRBV6-1 and TRBJ2-1, with TRBD1 matching over 10 bases. J lost 6 bases, V lost 6 bases, and 8 bases had no gene match. In germline, CDR1 is MNHNS, CDR2 SASEGT. CDR3 length: 15 residues. The CDR3 DNA follows: TGTGCCAGCAGCCGACCGGGACAGGGGCGCAATGAGCAGTTCTTC. It encodes CASSRPGQGRNEQFF.

The rearrangement joins TRBV28 to TRBJ1-1; D uncertain. Trimming shortened V by 5 bases and J by 4 bases, and 14 bases separated the two germline ends. CDR3 length equals 14 residues. Germline V gene data show CDR1 as MDHEN and CDR2 as SYDVKM. This CDR3 reads CASSHQDPSTEAFF. CDR3 sequence (DNA): TGTGCCAGCAGTCACCAGGACCCTTCCACTGAAGCTTTCTTT.

The rearrangement joins TRBV27 to TRBJ2-3; D is perhaps TRBD2 (7 bases). The V gene's germline CDR1 is MNHEY and CDR2 SMNVEV (reference sequence). The V gene lost 7 bases and the J gene lost 1 base, with 18 bases spanning the gap. The CDR3 extends over 16 amino acids. Here the CDR3 reads CASTFGGARGTDTQYF. The CDR3 DNA follows: TGTGCCAGCACCTTTGGGGGGGCGCGGGGCACAGATACGCAGTATTTT.

DNA for the CDR3: TGTGCCAGCAGTGATCAGGGCAACTCACCCCTCCACTTT. Its protein is CASSDQGNSPLHF. The genes are TRBV6-1 and TRBJ1-6; D is perhaps TRBD1 (5 bases). V gave up 3 bases and J gave up 10 bases, with 10 bases separating them. Per germline, CDR1 MNHNS and CDR2 SASEGT. The CDR3 sequence is 13 residues long.

V is TRBV28 and J is TRBJ2-5, with D uncertain. Germline assignment: CDR1 MDHEN and CDR2 SYDVKM. V was cut by 8 bases and J by 1 base, with 5 bases left in between. CDR3 size: 11 residues. In nucleotides, the CDR3 is TGTGCCAGCGTCGGCCAAGAGACCCAGTACTTC. Translating it yields CASVGQETQYF. Based on the CDR3 plus reference TRBV28 and TRBJ2-5, the full variable domain is DVKVTQSSRYLVKRTGEKVFLECVQDMDHENMFWYRQDPGLGLRLIYFSYDVKMKEKGDIPEGYSVSREKKERFSLILESASTNQTSMYLCASVGQETQYFGPGTRLLVL.

The chain has TRBV18 and TRBJ2-7; no reliable D call. V shed 2 bases and J shed 6 bases, with 14 bases lying between them. Germline lookup yields CDR1 KGHSH and CDR2 LQKENI. This CDR3 comprises 14 residues. CDR3 in DNA: TGTGCCAGCTCACCAGGGAACGTGGAGTCCGAGCAGTACTTC. Protein: CASSPGNVESEQYF. The complete variable domain, with remaining parts taken from reference TRBV18 and TRBJ2-7, reads NAGVMQNPRHLVRRRGQEARLRCSPMKGHSHVYWYRQLPEEGLKFMVYLQKENIIDESGMPKERFSAEFPKEGPSILRIQQVVRGDSAAYFCASSPGNVESEQYFGPGTRLTVT.

The chain is built from TRBV4-3 and TRBJ2-1, with D unclear. The V end lost 2 bases, the J end lost 0 bases, and 20 bases lay between the germline ends. The length of the CDR3 is 19 residues. CDR1 is LGHNA, CDR2 YSLEER, per germline. DNA for the CDR3: TGCGCCAGCAGCCAAACCCACCGGGTTGGAAGGAGCTCCTACAATGAGCAGTTCTTC. Protein product: CASSQTHRVGRSSYNEQFF.

The V gene is TRBV4-3, the J gene TRBJ2-7; 14 bases match TRBD2. Germline V gene lookup returns CDR1 LGHNA and CDR2 YSLEER. The V segment lost 2 bases and the J segment 5 bases; nucleotides outside the gene matches: 5. The CDR3 runs 16 residues. In DNA, the CDR3 is TGCGCCAGCAGCCAAAATTGGGGACTAGCGGGAGACGAGCAGTACTTC. Translation: CASSQNWGLAGDEQYF.

Note on this clone: The sample has other DNA sequences that encode this CDR3 too. V usage is TRBV28 and J usage is TRBJ1-3, with TRBD1 matching over 7 bases. V shed 6 bases, J shed 0 bases, and the junction held 5 bases outside the gene matches. Germline assignment: CDR1 MDHEN and CDR2 SYDVKM. This CDR3 spans 15 amino acids. The chain's CDR3 is CASSSGGSSGNTIYF. The CDR3 DNA reads TGTGCCAGCAGCTCAGGGGGTTCCTCTGGAAACACCATATATTTT. Full variable domain (rest looked up from reference TRBV28 and TRBJ1-3): DVKVTQSSRYLVKRTGEKVFLECVQDMDHENMFWYRQDPGLGLRLIYFSYDVKMKEKGDIPEGYSVSREKKERFSLILESASTNQTSMYLCASSSGGSSGNTIYFGEGSWLTVV.

Worth noting for this clone: A read error is possible here, since a much larger clone lies one base away. The chain links TRBV7-9 to TRBJ2-3, with no clear D. The CDR3 loop spans 12 amino acids. Germline V gives CDR1 SEHNR, CDR2 FQNEAQ (reference sequence). V shed 3 bases and J shed 2 bases, with 3 bases lying between them. The CDR3 protein is CASSLDTDTQYF. CDR3 in DNA: TGTGCCAGCAGCTTGGACACAGATACGCAGTATTTT.

The V gene is TRBV9, the J gene TRBJ1-1, with D possibly being TRBD1 (5 bases). CDR3 length: 17 residues. V dropped 0 bases and J dropped 1 base, with 16 bases sitting between them. Germline CDR1 SGDLS, CDR2 YYNGEE. CDR3 bases: TGTGCCAGCAGCGTAGGCCTCTTCGCGGGGGGGAACACTGAAGCTTTCTTT. It yields the protein CASSVGLFAGGNTEAFF. Filled out from reference TRBV9 and TRBJ1-1, the complete variable domain reads DSGVTQTPKHLITATGQRVTLRCSPRSGDLSVYWYQQSLDQGLQFLIQYYNGEERAKGNILERFSAQQFPDLHSELNLSSLELGDSALYFCASSVGLFAGGNTEAFFGQGTRLTVV.

The rearrangement uses TRBV4-2 and TRBJ2-2, with 7 bases lining up with TRBD2. CDR1 is LGHNA and CDR2 is YNFKEQ in the germline V gene. V lost 1 base, J lost 4 bases, and 0 bases stayed unmatched. The CDR3 extends over 14 amino acids. The CDR3 bases are TGTGCCAGCAGCCAAGCTAGCGGCACCGGGGAGCTGTTTTTT. This encodes CASSQASGTGELFF.

This chain joins TRBV5-4 and TRBJ1-4, with D possibly TRBD1 on 6 matching bases. Per germline, CDR1 SGHNT and CDR2 YYREEE (reference sequence). The CDR3 consists of 15 residues. Between the trimmed V and J ends, which lost 0 bases and 4 bases, there was a span of 10 bases. The CDR3 DNA is TGTGCCAGCAGCTTGGCCGGCAGGGGTAATGAAAAACTGTTTTTT. Its protein is CASSLAGRGNEKLFF.

V usage is TRBV6-5 and J usage is TRBJ1-2; a weak D match, TRBD1 (6 bases). Germline CDR1 and CDR2: MNHEY and SVGAGI. V was cut by 0 bases and J by 6 bases, with 14 bases left in between. The CDR3 spans 15 residues. The CDR3 sequence: CASSYSTGGAHGYTF. The CDR3 DNA reads TGTGCCAGCAGTTACTCGACGGGGGGCGCGCATGGCTACACCTTC.

Only one count was recorded for this clone. The chain joins TRBV9 to TRBJ2-3; D perhaps matches TRBD1 (5 bases). In germline, CDR1 is SGDLS, CDR2 YYNGEE. This CDR3 spans 16 amino acids. Trimming left V 2 bases short and J 2 bases short, with 15 bases between. The CDR3, as DNA: TGTGCCAGCAGCGTCACGGACGAAGGGGTCACAGATACGCAGTATTTT. It codes for CASSVTDEGVTDTQYF.

The V and J genes are TRBV19 and TRBJ2-5; TRBD1 aligns across 9 bases. J lost 0 bases, V lost 5 bases, and 7 bases had no gene match. This CDR3 is built from 16 residues. Germline V gives CDR1 LNHDA, CDR2 SQIVND (reference sequence). This CDR3 is CASSPLRDRDQETQYF. Written as DNA, the CDR3 is TGTGCCAGTAGTCCACTCCGGGACAGGGACCAAGAGACCCAGTACTTC.

V and J are TRBV27 and TRBJ2-7; D not certain. Trimming pared 5 bases from V and 1 base from J, leaving 9 bases between. The CDR3 is 13 amino acids. Germline values: CDR1 MNHEY, CDR2 SMNVEV (reference sequence). The CDR3 region is CASSGDGSYEQYF. The CDR3, as DNA: TGTGCCAGCAGTGGCGACGGATCCTACGAGCAGTACTTC.

CDR3 bases: TGCAGTGCTAGAGGTGGGGCTAGCGGGTACTTC. Translated, it gives CSARGGASGYF. The V call is TRBV20-1, the J call TRBJ2-5; 7 bases fit TRBD2. The trim removed 1 base at V and 13 bases at J, leaving 6 bases unmatched. Germline CDR1 and CDR2: DFQATT and SNEGSKA (reference sequence). The CDR3 is made up of 11 amino acids.

The chain couples TRBV25-1 to TRBJ1-2; perhaps TRBD1 as D (5 bases). The CDR3 is 12 amino acids. The germline V and J ends were trimmed by 10 bases and 8 bases, with 17 bases remaining between them. Germline V CDR1 and CDR2: MGHDK, SYGVNS. Here the CDR3 reads CAIQGLEGGYTF. The CDR3 DNA reads as TGTGCCATCCAGGGCCTCGAGGGGGGCTACACCTTC.